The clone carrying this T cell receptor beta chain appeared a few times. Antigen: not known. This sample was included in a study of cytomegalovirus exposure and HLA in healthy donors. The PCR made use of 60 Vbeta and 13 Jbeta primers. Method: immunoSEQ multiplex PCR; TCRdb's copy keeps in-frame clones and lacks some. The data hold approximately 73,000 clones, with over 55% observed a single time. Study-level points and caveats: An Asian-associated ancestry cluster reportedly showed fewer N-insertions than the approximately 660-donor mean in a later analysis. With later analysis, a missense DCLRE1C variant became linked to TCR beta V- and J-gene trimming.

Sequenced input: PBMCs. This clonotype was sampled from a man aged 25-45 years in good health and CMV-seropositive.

CDR3 protein: CASSWEGNTEAFF. DNA of the CDR3: TGTGCCAGCAGCTGGGAGGGGAACACTGAAGCTTTCTTT. The rearrangement uses TRBV7-2 and TRBJ1-1; unclear D gene. Deletions cut 4 bases from V and 1 base from J, with 7 bases between. The CDR3 runs 13 residues. The germline V gene encodes CDR1 SGHTA and CDR2 FQGNSA.